The 5 T cell receptor beta chains listed next were all sequenced from one sample in a study of T-cell memory formation after mild COVID-19 (dated by TCRdb to the early 2020s). The library was prepared using 5' RACE. Sequencing used an Illumina NovaSeq 6000. TCRdb handled the public reads itself, with Q25 trimming in fastp and clone calling in MiXCR, and kept productive beta chains. CDR3 protein duplicates are merged, each entry listing the most common genes and DNA. This sample has just under 350,000 distinct CDR3 sequences in its table, and 13% of those were observed once. The top ten constitute roughly 23% of the sample. The material sequenced was PBMCs or a T cell subset sorted from them (not recorded which). All receptors come from a man between 18 and 29 years old who had mild COVID-19 (a few samples of this study predate the infection). The sample titles of this study are shuffled in the database, so cell type and time point are left out; the donor was told from shared clones.

This clonotype has more than one count but fewer than ten. The rearrangement joins TRBV15 to TRBJ2-7, with D perhaps TRBD2 (6 bases). The CDR3 covers 14 residues. Germline V gives CDR1 LNHNV, CDR2 YYDKDF (reference sequence). V was cut by 4 bases and J by 2 bases, with 12 bases left in between. The CDR3 bases are TGTGCCACCAGCACAGGAGGGGACCCCTACGAGCAGTACGTC. It encodes CATSTGGDPYEQYV.

Many counts were recorded for this clonotype. The chain joins TRBV7-3 to TRBJ2-2; TRBD1 aligns across 7 bases. The CDR3 is made up of 16 amino acids. Germline V gives CDR1 SGHTA, CDR2 FQGTGA. The J segment lost 4 bases and the V segment lost 1 base, leaving 6 bases of the junction unmatched. DNA of the CDR3: TGTGCCAGCAGCTTAATAGGGGGCGATCGCACCGGGGAGCTGTTTTTT. Translation gives CASSLIGGDRTGELFF.

The chain employs TRBV5-4 and TRBJ2-4, with 8 bases matching TRBD1. CDR3 length: 15 residues. The V gene's germline CDR1 is SGHNT and CDR2 YYREEE (reference sequence). With V trimmed by 1 base and J by 9 bases, 9 bases remained unmatched. The CDR3 DNA follows: TGTGCCAGCAGCTTGAAGAGGCAGGGGGCTCTCATTCAGTACTTC. Its protein product is CASSLKRQGALIQYF.

This clonotype was counted ten times or more. DNA for the CDR3: TGTGCCAGCAGCTTAGTTCCAGGGACAGGTAGCGGTCAGCCCCAGCATTTT. Translating gives CASSLVPGTGSGQPQHF. This chain joins TRBV7-2 and TRBJ1-5; 8 positions match TRBD1. CDR1 is SGHTA and CDR2 is FQGNSA in the germline V gene. With V trimmed by 1 base and J by 6 bases, 11 bases remained unmatched. This CDR3 contains 17 residues.

The J gene is TRBJ1-1, the V gene TRBV12-3 or TRBV12-4; D gene ambiguous. The CDR3 sequence is 15 residues long. Trimming cost V 5 bases and J 0 bases, with 13 bases left between them. CDR3 DNA sequence: TGTGCCAGCAGTCGAGCAACCCTAGTGAACACTGAAGCTTTCTTT. It translates to CASSRATLVNTEAFF.